The T cell receptor (beta chain) under discussion was sequenced for a study of CD8+ T cells in alopecia areata. The V segment lost 7 bases and the J segment 10 bases; nucleotides outside the gene matches: 6. The CDR3 loop spans 12 amino acids. Germline V gives CDR1 ENHRY, CDR2 SYGVKD. For this clone: Antigen: not known.

Collection of lesional scalp punch biopsies and peripheral blood was performed in alopecia areata patients. Study-wide points: Elevated clonality characterized lesional scalp relative to normal scalp, particularly in alopecia totalis/universalis. With patients, TCR sharing proved less clear than in mice, a difference possibly related to HLA.

cDNA serving as the sequencing template came from extracted, reverse transcribed RNA. Only in-frame clones appear in the TCRdb table, and some are missing; sequencing was by immunoSEQ multiplex PCR. The sample consists of 150,000 to 200,000 clones, roughly 66% of them appearing once. The sample in question was CD8+ T cells sorted from blood, obtained at week 0. The clonotype was recovered from a human donor with alopecia areata. The gene calls are TRBV10-3 and TRBJ1-4, with 7 bases fitting TRBD1. CDR3 sequence (DNA): TGTGCCATCACCGCCGACAGGGTAAAACTGTTTTTT. This translates into CAITADRVKLFF.